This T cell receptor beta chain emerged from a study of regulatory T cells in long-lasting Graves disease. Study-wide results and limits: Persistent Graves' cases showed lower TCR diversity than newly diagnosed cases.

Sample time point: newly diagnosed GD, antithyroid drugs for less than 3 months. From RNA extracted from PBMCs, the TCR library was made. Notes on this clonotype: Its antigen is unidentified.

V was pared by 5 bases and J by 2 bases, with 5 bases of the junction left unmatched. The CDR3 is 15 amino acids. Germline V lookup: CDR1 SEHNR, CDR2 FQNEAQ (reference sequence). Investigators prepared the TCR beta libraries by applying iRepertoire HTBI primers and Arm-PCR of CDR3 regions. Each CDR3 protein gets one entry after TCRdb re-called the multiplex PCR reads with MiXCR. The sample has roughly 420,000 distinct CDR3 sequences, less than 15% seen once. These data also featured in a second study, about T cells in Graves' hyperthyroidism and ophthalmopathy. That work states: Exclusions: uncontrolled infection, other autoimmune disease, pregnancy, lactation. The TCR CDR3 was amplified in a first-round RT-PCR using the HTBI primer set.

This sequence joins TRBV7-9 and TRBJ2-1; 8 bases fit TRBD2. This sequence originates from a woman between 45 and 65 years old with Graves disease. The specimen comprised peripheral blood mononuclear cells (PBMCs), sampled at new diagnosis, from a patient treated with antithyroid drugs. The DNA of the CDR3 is TGTGCCAGCAGCAAAAGCGGGAGTGCCTACAATGAGCAGTTCTTC. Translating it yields CASSKSGSAYNEQFF.